The present T cell receptor (beta chain) was sequenced within a study of shared clonotypes between healthy human individuals. Across the whole study: A donor's plate count was three for CD4 naive and three for CD4 memory; CD8 naive had two and CD8 memory one. Study-wide points: The study generally estimated greater richness for naive than memory subsets.

To note about this clone: Its matching antigen is unknown.

Profiled with immunoSEQ multiplex PCR; TCRdb holds only in-frame clones, not every one. This table holds about 2,500,000 clones, around 94% found once. Sequencing used naive CD4+ T cells sorted from blood. Subset here: CD45RA+ positively selected. This sequence originates from a man between 18 and 35 years old in good health.

Written as DNA, the CDR3 is TGTGCCAGCAGCTTAAATCCGGGGGCCCCCTACGAGCAGTACTTC. This encodes CASSLNPGAPYEQYF. V and J are TRBV13 and TRBJ2-7, with D possibly called TRBD1 or TRBD2 (6 bases each). The V gene lost 2 bases and the J gene lost 2 bases, with 13 bases spanning the gap. The CDR3 is 15 residues long. The germline V gene encodes CDR1 PRHDT and CDR2 FYEKMQ (reference sequence).